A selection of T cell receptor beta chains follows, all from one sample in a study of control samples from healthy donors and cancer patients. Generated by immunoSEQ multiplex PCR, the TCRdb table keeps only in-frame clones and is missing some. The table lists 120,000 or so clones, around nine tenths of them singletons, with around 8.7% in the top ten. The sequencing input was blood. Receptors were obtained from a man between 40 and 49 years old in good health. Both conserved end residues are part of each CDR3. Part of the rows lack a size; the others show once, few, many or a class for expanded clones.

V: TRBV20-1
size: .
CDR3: CSASGGETQYF

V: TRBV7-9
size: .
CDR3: CASSLERGGYTF

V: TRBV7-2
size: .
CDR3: CASSFQGSNSPLHF

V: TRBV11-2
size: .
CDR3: CASSPLVWGGSWETQYF

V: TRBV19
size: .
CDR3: CASSPRTGNTEAFF

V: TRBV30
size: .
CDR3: CAWSPTGTVRYQETQYF

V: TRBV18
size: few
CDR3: CASSPNLGSKGDTQYF

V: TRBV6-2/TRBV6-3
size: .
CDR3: CASSNLAGGPPDTQYF

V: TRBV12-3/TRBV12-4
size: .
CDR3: CASSTGRYLEQFF

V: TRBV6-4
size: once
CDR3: CASSGAGDTDTQYF

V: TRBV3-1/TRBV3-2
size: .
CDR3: CASSHSGGRTDTQYF

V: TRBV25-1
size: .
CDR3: CASSESQGAAYEQYF

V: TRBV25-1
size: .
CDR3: CASREGTMYQETQYF

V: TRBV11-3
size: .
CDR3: CASRRTSGGKETQYF

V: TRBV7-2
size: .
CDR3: CASSEPGLAGGLHEQYF

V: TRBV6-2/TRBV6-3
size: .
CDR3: CASSYSNGGLSNQPQHF